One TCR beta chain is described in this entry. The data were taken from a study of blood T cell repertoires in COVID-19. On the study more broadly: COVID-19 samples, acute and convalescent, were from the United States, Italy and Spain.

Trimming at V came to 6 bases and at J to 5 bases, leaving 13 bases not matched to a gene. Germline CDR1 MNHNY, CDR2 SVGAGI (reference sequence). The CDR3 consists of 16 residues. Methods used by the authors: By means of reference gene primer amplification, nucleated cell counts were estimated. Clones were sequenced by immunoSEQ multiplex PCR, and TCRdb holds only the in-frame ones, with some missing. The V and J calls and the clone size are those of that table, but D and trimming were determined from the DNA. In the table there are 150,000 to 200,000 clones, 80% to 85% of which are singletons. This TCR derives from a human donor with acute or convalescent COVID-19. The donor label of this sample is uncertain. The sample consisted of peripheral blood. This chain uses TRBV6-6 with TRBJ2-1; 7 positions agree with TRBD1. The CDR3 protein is CASRDIQGSVNNEQFF. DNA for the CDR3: TGTGCCAGCAGAGATATACAGGGGTCAGTCAACAATGAGCAGTTCTTC.